This T cell receptor (beta chain) derives from a study of PD-L1 blockade in urothelial cancer. Across the study: Blood was tested 3 weeks (second dose) and 6 weeks into treatment.

Worth noting for this clone: Its antigen is not identified.

Every PCR got spiked synthetic TCR analog templates. Generated by immunoSEQ multiplex PCR, the TCRdb table keeps only in-frame clones and is missing some. Of about 120,000 clones in the sample, around 90% were seen once. Trimming at V came to 3 bases and at J to 7 bases, leaving 7 bases not matched to a gene. Germline CDR1 reads LNHDA; CDR2 reads SQIVND (reference sequence). CDR3 length equals 15 residues. Overall study results and limits: In blood at 3 weeks, tumor-associated clones expanded more among patients with durable benefit.

The time point denotes: peripheral blood 6 weeks after treatment start. Per patient, between 1 and 8 samples were collected at pretreatment and on-treatment time points. The origin of this receptor is a man between 60 and 75 years old with urothelial cancer. The chain uses TRBV19 and TRBJ2-1, with TRBD2 matching over 9 bases. This specimen consisted of PBMCs, obtained around atezolizumab (anti-PD-L1) treatment. CDR3 in amino acids: CASSIEAGGLNEQFF. DNA for the CDR3: TGTGCCAGTAGTATCGAGGCGGGGGGGCTAAATGAGCAGTTCTTC.